The TCR beta chain described here comes from a study of T-cell memory formation after mild COVID-19. In this sample, this clonotype turned up a few times. Deletions cut 5 bases from V and 9 bases from J, with 19 bases between. The CDR3 is 15 residues long. CDR1 and CDR2 from the germline V gene are LNHDA and SQIVND (reference sequence). TCRdb redid the calling of the 5' RACE reads with MiXCR, one entry per CDR3 protein. The repertoire holds 250,000 to 350,000 distinct CDR3 sequences, with roughly 15% as singletons. This sequence originates from a man in his late teens or twenties who had mild COVID-19 (a few samples of this study predate the infection). Cell type and time point are not known. This chain joins TRBV19 and TRBJ2-2, with D possibly matching TRBD2 (5 bases). Sequenced material: PBMCs or a T cell subset sorted from them (not recorded which). CDR3 nucleotide sequence: TGTGCCAGTAGTGCGGACGGGGTAACACCCAGGGAGCTGTTTTTT. Translation: CASSADGVTPRELFF.